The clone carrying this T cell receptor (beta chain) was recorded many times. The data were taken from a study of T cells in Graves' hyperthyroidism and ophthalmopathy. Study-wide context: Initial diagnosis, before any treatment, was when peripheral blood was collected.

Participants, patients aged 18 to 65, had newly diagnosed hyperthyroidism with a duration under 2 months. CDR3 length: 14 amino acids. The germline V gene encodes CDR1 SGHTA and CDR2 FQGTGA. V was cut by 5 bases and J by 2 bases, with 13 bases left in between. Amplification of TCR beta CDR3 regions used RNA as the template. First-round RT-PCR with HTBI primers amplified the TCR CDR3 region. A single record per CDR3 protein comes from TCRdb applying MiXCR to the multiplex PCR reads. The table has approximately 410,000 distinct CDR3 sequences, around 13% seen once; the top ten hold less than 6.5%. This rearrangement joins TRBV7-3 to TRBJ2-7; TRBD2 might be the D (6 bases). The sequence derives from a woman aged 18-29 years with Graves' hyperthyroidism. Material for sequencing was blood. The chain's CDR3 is CASSPTGDPYEQYF. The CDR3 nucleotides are TGTGCCAGCAGCCCCACGGGGGATCCCTACGAGCAGTACTTC.